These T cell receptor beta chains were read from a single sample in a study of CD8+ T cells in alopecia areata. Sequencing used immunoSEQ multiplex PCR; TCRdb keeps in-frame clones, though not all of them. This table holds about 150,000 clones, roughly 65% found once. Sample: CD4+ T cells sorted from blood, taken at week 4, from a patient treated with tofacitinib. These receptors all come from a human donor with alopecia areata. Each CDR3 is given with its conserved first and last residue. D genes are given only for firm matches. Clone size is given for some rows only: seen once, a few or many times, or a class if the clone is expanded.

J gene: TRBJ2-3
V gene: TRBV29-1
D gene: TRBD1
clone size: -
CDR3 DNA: TGCAGCGTGGAGGACAGGGGGCTAGGAGATACGCAGTATTTT
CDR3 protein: CSVEDRGLGDTQYF

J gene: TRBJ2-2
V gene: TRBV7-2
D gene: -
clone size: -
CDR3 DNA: TGTGCCAGCAGCCGCGAGGCCAACACCGGGGAGCTGTTTTTT
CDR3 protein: CASSREANTGELFF

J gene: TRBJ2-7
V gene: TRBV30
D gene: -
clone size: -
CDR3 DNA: TGTGCCTGCCGACTGGGCAACGAGCAGTACTTC
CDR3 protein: CACRLGNEQYF

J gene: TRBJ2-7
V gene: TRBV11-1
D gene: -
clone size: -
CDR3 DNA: TGTGCCAGCAGCTTAGATCGGGGCGAGCAGTACTTC
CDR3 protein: CASSLDRGEQYF

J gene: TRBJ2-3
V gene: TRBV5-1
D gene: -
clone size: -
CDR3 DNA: TGCGCCAGCAGCGGCTCGGGCACAGATACGCAGTATTTT
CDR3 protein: CASSGSGTDTQYF

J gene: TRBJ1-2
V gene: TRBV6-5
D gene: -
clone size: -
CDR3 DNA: TGTGCCAGCGGCAGGGGAATCGCCTATGGCTACACCTTC
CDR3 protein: CASGRGIAYGYTF

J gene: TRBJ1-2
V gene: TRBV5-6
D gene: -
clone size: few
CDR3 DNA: TGTGCCAGCAGCTTATTAGACCGCAACTATGGCTACACCTTC
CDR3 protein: CASSLLDRNYGYTF

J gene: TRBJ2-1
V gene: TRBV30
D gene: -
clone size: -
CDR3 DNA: TGTGCCTGGAGGACGGTGAGCTCCTACAATGAGCAGTTCTTC
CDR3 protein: CAWRTVSSYNEQFF

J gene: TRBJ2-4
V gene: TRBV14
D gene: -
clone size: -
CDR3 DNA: TGTGCCAGCAGCGAGGGTGGTTTTCAGTACTTC
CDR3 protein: CASSEGGFQYF

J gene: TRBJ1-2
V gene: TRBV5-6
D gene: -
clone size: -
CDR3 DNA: TGTGCCAGCAGCTTGGTCGTGTACAGGCGGATTCCTAACTATGGCTACACCTTC
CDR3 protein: CASSLVVYRRIPNYGYTF

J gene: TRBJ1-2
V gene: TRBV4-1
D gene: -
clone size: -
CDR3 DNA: TGCGCCAGCAGCCAAGTACCGGTGGGTTCTGGCTACACCTTC
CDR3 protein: CASSQVPVGSGYTF

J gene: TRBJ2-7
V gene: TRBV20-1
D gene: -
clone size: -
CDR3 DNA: TGCAGTGCTAGAGGGAGCGAGCAGTACTTC
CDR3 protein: CSARGSEQYF

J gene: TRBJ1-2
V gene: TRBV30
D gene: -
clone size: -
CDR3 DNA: TGTGCCTGGGAGGCCCGGGGGGGCTACACCTTC
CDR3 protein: CAWEARGGYTF

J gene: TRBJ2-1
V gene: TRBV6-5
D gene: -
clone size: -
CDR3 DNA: TGTGCCAGCAGCTCGGGGGTTGAGCAGTTCTTC
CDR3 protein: CASSSGVEQFF

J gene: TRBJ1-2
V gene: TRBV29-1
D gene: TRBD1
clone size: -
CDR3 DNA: TGCAGCGTCTCCAGGGGGCTCTACGGCTACACCTTC
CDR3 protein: CSVSRGLYGYTF

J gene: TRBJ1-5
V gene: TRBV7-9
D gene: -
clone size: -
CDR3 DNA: TGTGCCAGCAGCTTAGTTGATCAGCCCCAGCATTTT
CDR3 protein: CASSLVDQPQHF

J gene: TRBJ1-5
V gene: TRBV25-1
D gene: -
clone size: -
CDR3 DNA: TGTGCCAGCAGTGCAAGGGGGATAGGGCCCCAGCATTTT
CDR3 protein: CASSARGIGPQHF

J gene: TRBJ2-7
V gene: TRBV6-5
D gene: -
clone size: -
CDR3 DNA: TGTGCCAGCAGTTCTCCGTCCGGACGGTCCTCCTACGAGCAGTACTTC
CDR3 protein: CASSSPSGRSSYEQYF

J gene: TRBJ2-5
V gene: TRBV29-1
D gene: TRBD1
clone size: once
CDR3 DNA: TGCAGCGTTCCCATAAGACAGGGGGTAGGGGAGACCCAGTACTTC
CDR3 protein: CSVPIRQGVGETQYF

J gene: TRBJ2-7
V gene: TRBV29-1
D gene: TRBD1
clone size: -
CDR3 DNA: TGCAGCGCCGGGACAGGGGGCTCGGGCGAGCAGTACTTC
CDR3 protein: CSAGTGGSGEQYF

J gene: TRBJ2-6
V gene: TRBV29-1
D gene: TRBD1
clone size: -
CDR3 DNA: TGCAGCGTGGCGGGACAGGCCCTCTCTGGGGCCAACGTCCTGACTTTC
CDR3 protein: CSVAGQALSGANVLTF

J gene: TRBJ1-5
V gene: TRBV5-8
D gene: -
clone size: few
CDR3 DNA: TGTGCCAGCAGCCAGGGACCGAGCAATCAGCCCCAGCATTTT
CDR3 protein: CASSQGPSNQPQHF

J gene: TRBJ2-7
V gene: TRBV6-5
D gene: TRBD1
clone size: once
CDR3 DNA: TGTGCCAGCGGTTCCGGGACAGCGACCTACGAGCAGTACTTC
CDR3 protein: CASGSGTATYEQYF

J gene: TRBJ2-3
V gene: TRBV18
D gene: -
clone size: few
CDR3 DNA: TGTGCCAGCTCAACAGGGCCAGATACGCAGTATTTT
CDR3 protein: CASSTGPDTQYF

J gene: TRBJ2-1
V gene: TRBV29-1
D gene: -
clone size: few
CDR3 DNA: TGCAGCGTTGCACCACAGGAGGGAATATTCTACAATGAGCAGTTCTTC
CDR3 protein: CSVAPQEGIFYNEQFF

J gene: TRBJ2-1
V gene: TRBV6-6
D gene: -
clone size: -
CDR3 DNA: TGTGCCACGGGAAACGAGCAGTTCTTC
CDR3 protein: CATGNEQFF

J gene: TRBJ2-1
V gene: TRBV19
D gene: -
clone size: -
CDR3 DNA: TGTGCCAGTAGTCCCCCCGGGTCTGAGCAGTTCTTC
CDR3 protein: CASSPPGSEQFF

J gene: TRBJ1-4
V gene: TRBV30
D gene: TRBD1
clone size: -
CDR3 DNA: TGTGCCTGGAGTGTACCTGGGACAGGGGGGTTTTGGGATGAAAAACTGTTTTTT
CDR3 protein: CAWSVPGTGGFWDEKLFF

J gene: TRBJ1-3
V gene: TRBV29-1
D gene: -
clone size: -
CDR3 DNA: TGCAGCGTTACTCGGACTACCGGAAACACCATATATTTT
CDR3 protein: CSVTRTTGNTIYF

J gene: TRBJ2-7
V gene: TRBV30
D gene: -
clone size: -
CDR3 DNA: TGTGCCTGGATCCCAGGGGAGTACGAGCAGTACTTC
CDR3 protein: CAWIPGEYEQYF

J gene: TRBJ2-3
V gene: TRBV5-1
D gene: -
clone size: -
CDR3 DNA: TGCGCCAGCAGCTCCCACAAGGGGACAGATACGCAGTATTTT
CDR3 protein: CASSSHKGTDTQYF

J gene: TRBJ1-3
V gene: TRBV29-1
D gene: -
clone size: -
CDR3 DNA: TGCAGCGTTGGGCAGAGCTCTGGAAACACCATATATTTT
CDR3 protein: CSVGQSSGNTIYF

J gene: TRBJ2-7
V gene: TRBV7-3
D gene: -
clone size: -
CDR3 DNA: TGTGCCAGCAGCTCCGGACATGCCTACGAGCAGTACTTC
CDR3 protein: CASSSGHAYEQYF

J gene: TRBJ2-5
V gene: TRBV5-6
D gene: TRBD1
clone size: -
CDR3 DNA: TGTGCCAGCCATACGGGACAGATGAAAGAGACCCAGTACTTC
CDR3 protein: CASHTGQMKETQYF

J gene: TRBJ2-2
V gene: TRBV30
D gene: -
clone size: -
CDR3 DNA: TGTGCCTGGAGTTACACGCCGAGTCCGAACACCGGGGAGCTGTTTTTT
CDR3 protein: CAWSYTPSPNTGELFF

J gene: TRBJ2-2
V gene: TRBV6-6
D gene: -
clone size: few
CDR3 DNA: TGTGCCAGCAGTTACTCTGAACTCGTAAACACCGGGGAGCTGTTTTTT
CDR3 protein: CASSYSELVNTGELFF

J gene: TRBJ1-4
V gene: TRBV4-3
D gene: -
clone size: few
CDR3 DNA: TGCGCCAGCAGCAAGACCCGATATGAAAAACTGTTTTTT
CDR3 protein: CASSKTRYEKLFF